These 7 T cell receptor beta chains were sequenced from one sample in a study of cytomegalovirus exposure and HLA in healthy donors. 60 Vbeta and 13 Jbeta primers were used in PCR. Sequencing used immunoSEQ multiplex PCR; TCRdb keeps in-frame clones, though not all of them. The sample holds roughly 230,000 clones, 85% to 95% seen once. The sample taken for sequencing was PBMCs. The receptors come from a girl aged 2 to 10 in good health and CMV-seronegative.

The rearrangement joins TRBV5-4 to TRBJ2-2, with D maybe TRBD1 (5 bases). V was shortened by 5 bases and J by 4 bases, with 12 bases between the two germline ends. Germline CDR1 is SGHNT and CDR2 is YYREEE (reference sequence). This CDR3 spans 14 amino acids. The CDR3 loop reads CASSGVGATGELFF. In DNA form, the CDR3 reads TGTGCCAGCAGTGGGGTAGGGGCCACCGGGGAGCTGTTTTTT.

The gene calls are TRBV6-1 and TRBJ2-7; D uncertain. Per the germline V gene, CDR1 is MNHNS and CDR2 is SASEGT. CDR3 length: 14 amino acids. The V gene lost 0 bases and the J gene lost 3 bases, with 9 bases spanning the gap. The CDR3 here is CASSEAQLYYEQYF. DNA of the CDR3: TGTGCCAGCAGTGAAGCGCAACTCTACTACGAGCAGTACTTC.

This chain links TRBV27 with TRBJ2-5; no reliable D call. V was pared by 8 bases and J by 3 bases, with 16 bases between. Germline V gives CDR1 MNHEY, CDR2 SMNVEV (reference sequence). The CDR3 loop spans 14 amino acids. The CDR3 DNA is TGTGCCAGCCTTCCCCCAGCGTTAGAAGAGACCCAGTACTTC. Translating it yields CASLPPALEETQYF.

The chain employs TRBV7-9 and TRBJ2-6, with TRBD1 matching over 9 bases. CDR3 length: 18 residues. V trimming: 1 base; J trimming: 6 bases; junction bases outside the gene matches: 10. CDR1 is SEHNR, CDR2 FQNEAQ, per germline (reference sequence). In DNA form, the CDR3 reads TGTGCCAGCAGCTTAGATAGGACAGGGGCGCTAGTGGCCAACGTCCTGACTTTC. Translation: CASSLDRTGALVANVLTF.

Turning to this clone: The same CDR3 also results from other DNA sequences found in this sample. The CDR3 bases are TGTGCCTGGAGTCCAGGTAACACTGAAGCTTTCTTT. Translation gives CAWSPGNTEAFF. The gene calls are TRBV30 and TRBJ1-1, with D unresolved. Germline lookup yields CDR1 GTSNPN and CDR2 SVGIG (reference sequence). This CDR3 region has 12 residues. V gave up 2 bases and J gave up 2 bases, with 6 bases separating them.

This chain connects TRBV6-5 to TRBJ2-5, with TRBD2 matching over 12 bases. The CDR3 has 14 residues. CDR1 MNHEY and CDR2 SVGAGI come from the germline V gene. J was trimmed by 5 bases and V by 8 bases; bases with no gene match: 6. In nucleotides, the CDR3 is TGTGCCAGCGGGGGGACTAGCGGGCGGGAGACCCAGTACTTC. Amino acid sequence: CASGGTSGRETQYF.

The sample holds one count of this clone. The V call is TRBV6-6, the J call TRBJ1-5; 7 bases agree with TRBD1. CDR1 and CDR2 from the germline V gene are MNHNY and SVGAGI (reference sequence). J gave up 1 base and V 6 bases, and 6 bases lay outside the gene matches. The CDR3 runs to 15 residues. In DNA form, the CDR3 reads TGTGCCAGCAGCCCCCTAGGGGGCAGCAATCAGCCCCAGCATTTT. It codes for CASSPLGGSNQPQHF.